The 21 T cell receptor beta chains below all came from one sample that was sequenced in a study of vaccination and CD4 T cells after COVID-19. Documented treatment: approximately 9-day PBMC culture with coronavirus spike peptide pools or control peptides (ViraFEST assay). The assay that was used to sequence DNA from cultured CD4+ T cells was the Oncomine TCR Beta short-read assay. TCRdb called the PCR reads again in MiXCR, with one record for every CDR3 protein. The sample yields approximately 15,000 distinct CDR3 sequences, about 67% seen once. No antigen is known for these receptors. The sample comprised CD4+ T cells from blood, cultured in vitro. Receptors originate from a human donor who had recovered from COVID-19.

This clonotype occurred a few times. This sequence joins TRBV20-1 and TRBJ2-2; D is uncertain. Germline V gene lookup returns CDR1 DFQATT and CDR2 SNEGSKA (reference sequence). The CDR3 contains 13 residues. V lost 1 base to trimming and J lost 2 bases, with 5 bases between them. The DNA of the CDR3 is TGCAGTGCTAGAGTGACTAACACCGGGGAGCTGTTTTTT. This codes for CSARVTNTGELFF.

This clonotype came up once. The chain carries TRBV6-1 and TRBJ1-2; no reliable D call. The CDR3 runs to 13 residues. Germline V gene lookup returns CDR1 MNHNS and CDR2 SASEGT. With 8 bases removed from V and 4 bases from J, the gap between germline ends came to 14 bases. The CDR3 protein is CASGTARSYGYTF. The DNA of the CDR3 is TGTGCCAGCGGTACCGCCAGGTCCTATGGCTACACCTTC.

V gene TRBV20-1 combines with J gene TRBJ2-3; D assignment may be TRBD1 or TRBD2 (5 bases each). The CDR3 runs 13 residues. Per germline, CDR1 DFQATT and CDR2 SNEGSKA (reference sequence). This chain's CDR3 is CSGVRDRTDTQYF. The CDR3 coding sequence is TGCAGCGGGGTCAGGGATCGCACAGATACGCAGTATTTT.

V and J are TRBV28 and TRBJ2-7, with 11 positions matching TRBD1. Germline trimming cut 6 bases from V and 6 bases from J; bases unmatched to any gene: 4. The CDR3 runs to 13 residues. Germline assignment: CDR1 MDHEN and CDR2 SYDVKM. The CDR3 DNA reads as TGTGCCAGCAGACCGGGACAGGGGGGCGAGCAGTACTTC. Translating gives CASRPGQGGEQYF.

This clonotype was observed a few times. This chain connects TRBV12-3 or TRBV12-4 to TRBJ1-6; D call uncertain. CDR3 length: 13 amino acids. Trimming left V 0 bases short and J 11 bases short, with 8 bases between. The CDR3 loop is CASSLAQATPLHF. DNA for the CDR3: TGTGCCAGCAGTTTAGCGCAGGCGACACCCCTCCACTTT.

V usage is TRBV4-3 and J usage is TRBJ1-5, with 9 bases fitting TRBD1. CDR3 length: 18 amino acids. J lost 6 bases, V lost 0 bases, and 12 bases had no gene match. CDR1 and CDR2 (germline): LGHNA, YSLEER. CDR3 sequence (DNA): TGCGCCAGCAGCCAAGATCCCCCGACAGGGGGTGGTACTCAGCCCCAGCATTTT. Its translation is CASSQDPPTGGGTQPQHF.

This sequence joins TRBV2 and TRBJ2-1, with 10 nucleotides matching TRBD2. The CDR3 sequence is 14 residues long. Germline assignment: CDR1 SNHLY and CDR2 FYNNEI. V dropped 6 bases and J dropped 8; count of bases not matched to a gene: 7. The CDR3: CASRSSGRGDEQFF. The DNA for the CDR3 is TGTGCCAGCAGATCGAGCGGGAGGGGTGATGAGCAGTTCTTC.

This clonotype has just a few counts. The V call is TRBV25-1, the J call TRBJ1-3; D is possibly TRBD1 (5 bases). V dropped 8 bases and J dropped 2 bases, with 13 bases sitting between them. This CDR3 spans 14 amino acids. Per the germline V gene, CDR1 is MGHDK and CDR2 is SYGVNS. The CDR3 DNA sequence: TGTGCCAGCCGAGGGGATCGGGCTGGAAACACCATATATTTT. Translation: CASRGDRAGNTIYF.

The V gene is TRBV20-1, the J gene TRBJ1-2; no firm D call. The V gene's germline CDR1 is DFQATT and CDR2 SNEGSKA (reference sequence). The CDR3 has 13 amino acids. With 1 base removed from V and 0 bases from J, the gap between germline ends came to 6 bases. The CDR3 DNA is TGCAGTGCTAGAGGCGGAGCTAACTATGGCTACACCTTC. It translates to CSARGGANYGYTF.

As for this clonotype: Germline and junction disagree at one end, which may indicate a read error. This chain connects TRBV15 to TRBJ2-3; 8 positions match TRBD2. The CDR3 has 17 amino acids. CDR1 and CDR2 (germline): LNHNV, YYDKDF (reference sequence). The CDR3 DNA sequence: TGTGCCACCAGCCGAGACCTAATCGGGAGGGCCTTAGATACGCAGTATTTT. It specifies CATSRDLIGRALDTQYF.

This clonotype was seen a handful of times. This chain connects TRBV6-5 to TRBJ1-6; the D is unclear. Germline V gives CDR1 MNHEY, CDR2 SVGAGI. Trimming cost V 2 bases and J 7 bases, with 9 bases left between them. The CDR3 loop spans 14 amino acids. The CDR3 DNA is TGTGCCAGCAGTTACGGGTCGGCGAATTCACCCCTCCACTTT. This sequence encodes CASSYGSANSPLHF.

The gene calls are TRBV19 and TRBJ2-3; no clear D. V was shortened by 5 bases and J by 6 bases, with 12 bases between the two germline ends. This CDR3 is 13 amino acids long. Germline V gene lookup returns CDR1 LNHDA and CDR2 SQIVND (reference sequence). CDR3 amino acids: CASSLQATDTQYF. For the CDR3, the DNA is TGTGCCAGTAGTCTACAAGCGACGGATACGCAGTATTTT.

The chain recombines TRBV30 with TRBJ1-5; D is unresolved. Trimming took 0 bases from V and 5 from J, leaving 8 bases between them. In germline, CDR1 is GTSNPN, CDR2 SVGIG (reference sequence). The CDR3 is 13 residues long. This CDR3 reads CAWSVESYQPQHF. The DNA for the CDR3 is TGTGCCTGGAGTGTTGAAAGTTATCAGCCCCAGCATTTT.

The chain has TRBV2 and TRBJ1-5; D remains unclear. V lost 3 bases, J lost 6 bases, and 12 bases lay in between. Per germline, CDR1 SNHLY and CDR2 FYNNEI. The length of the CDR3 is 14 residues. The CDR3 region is CASSEKTRGQPQHF. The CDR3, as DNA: TGTGCCAGCAGTGAGAAGACTAGAGGTCAGCCCCAGCATTTT.

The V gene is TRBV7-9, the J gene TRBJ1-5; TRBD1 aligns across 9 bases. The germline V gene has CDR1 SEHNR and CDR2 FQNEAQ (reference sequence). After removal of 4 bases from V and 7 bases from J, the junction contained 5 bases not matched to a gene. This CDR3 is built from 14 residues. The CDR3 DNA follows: TGTGCCAGCAGCTACAGGGGGCCGGGGCAGCCCCAGCATTTT. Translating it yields CASSYRGPGQPQHF.

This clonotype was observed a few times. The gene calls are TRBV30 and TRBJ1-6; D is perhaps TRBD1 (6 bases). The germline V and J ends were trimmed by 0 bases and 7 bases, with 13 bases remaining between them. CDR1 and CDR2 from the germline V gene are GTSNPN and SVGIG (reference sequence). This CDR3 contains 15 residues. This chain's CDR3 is CAWSVMAGENSPLHF. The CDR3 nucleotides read TGTGCCTGGAGTGTAATGGCAGGGGAAAATTCACCCCTCCACTTT.

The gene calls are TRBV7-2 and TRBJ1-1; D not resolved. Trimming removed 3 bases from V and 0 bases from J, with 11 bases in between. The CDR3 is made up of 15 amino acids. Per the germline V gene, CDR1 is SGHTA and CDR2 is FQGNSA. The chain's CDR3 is CASSLYPTVNTEAFF. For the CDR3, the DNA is TGTGCCAGCAGCTTGTACCCTACAGTGAACACTGAAGCTTTCTTT.

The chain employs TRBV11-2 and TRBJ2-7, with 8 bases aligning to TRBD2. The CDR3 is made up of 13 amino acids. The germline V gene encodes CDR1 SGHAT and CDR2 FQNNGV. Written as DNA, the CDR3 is TGTGCTACCCTCGGGCTAGCGGGCGGCGAGCAGTACTTC. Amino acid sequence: CATLGLAGGEQYF.

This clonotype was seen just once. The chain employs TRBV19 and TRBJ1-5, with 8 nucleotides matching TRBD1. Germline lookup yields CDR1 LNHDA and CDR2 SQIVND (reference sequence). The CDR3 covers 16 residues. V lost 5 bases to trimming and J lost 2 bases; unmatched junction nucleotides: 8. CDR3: CASSFTGGEGNQPQHF. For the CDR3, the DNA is TGTGCCAGTAGTTTTACAGGGGGAGAGGGCAATCAGCCCCAGCATTTT.

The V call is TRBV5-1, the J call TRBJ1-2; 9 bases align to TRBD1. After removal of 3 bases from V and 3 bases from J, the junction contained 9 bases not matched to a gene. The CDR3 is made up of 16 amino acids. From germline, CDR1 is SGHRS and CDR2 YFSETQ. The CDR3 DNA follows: TGCGCCAGCAGCTGGGGAACAGGGGGCGAAGACTATGGCTACACCTTC. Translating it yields CASSWGTGGEDYGYTF.

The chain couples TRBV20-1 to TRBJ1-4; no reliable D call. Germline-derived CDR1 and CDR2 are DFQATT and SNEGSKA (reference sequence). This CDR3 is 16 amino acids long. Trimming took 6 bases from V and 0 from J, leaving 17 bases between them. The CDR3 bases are TGCAGTGCCGCCGTATCAGCAGGAGCAACTAATGAAAAACTGTTTTTT. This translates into CSAAVSAGATNEKLFF.